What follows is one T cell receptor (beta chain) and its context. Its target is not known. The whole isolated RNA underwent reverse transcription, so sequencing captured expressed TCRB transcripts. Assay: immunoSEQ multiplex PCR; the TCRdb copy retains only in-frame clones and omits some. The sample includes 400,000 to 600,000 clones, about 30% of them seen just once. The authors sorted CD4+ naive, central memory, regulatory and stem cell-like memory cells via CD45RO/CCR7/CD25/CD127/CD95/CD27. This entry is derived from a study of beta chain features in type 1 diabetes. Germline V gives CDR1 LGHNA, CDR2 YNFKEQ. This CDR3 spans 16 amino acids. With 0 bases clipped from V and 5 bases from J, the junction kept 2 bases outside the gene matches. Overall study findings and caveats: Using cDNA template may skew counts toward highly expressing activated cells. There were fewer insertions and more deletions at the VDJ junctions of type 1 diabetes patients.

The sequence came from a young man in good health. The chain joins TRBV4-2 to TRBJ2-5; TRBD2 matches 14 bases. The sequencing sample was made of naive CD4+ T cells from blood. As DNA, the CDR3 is TGTGCCAGCAGCCAAGAAGGGACTAGCGGGAGTGAGACCCAGTACTTC. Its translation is CASSQEGTSGSETQYF.